Below are 8 T cell receptor beta chains sequenced from a single sample in a study of blood T cell repertoires in COVID-19. TCRdb's copy holds only in-frame clones and misses some; the assay was immunoSEQ multiplex PCR. The sample has 75,000 to 95,000 clones, approximately 85% seen once. The sequenced material came from peripheral blood. The receptors were gathered from a woman aged 80 or over with active or convalescent COVID-19.

This chain links TRBV11-2 with TRBJ1-2; a weak D match, TRBD1 (6 bases). V was trimmed by 7 bases and J by 4 bases, leaving 13 bases between them. CDR1 SGHAT and CDR2 FQNNGV come from the germline V gene. This CDR3 has 13 residues. Here the CDR3 reads CASTLGGAYGYTF. CDR3 in DNA: TGTGCCAGCACCCTAGGGGGGGCCTATGGCTACACCTTC. The whole variable domain, filled in from reference TRBV11-2 and TRBJ1-2, reads EAGVAQSPRYKIIEKRQSVAFWCNPISGHATLYWYQQILGQGPKLLIQFQNNGVVDDSQLPKDRFSAERLKGVDSTLKIQPAKLEDSAVYLCASTLGGAYGYTFGSGTRLTVV.

The chain has TRBV11-1 and TRBJ2-1, with TRBD2 as a possible D gene (5 bases). V lost 3 bases and J lost 9, with 12 bases in between. Germline V lookup: CDR1 SGHAT, CDR2 FQDESV (reference sequence). The CDR3 consists of 13 residues. The CDR3 DNA follows: TGTGCCAGCAGCTTGTGGGAGACCCTTGAGCAGTTCTTC. Translated: CASSLWETLEQFF.

The V call is TRBV27, the J call TRBJ2-7; D is unresolved. Deletions cut 4 bases from V and 6 bases from J, with 16 bases between. The CDR3 runs to 14 residues. CDR1 MNHEY and CDR2 SMNVEV come from the germline V gene (reference sequence). The CDR3 here is CASSSILRLFEQYF. The CDR3 bases are TGTGCCAGCAGTTCAATCCTTCGACTTTTCGAGCAGTACTTC.

This chain joins TRBV5-5 and TRBJ1-1; TRBD1 is a possible D gene (5 bases). The CDR3 covers 13 residues. V was cut by 8 bases and J by 1 base, with 12 bases left in between. Germline V gives CDR1 SGHKS, CDR2 YYEKEE (reference sequence). This CDR3 is CASQTGPNTEAFF. CDR3 in DNA: TGTGCCAGTCAAACAGGTCCGAACACTGAAGCTTTCTTT.

This chain joins TRBV9 and TRBJ1-1; D unclear. This CDR3 has 14 residues. Trimming stripped 6 bases from V and 2 bases from J, with 14 bases between. The germline V gene encodes CDR1 SGDLS and CDR2 YYNGEE. The CDR3 sequence: CASTFGVENTEAFF. The CDR3 bases are TGTGCCAGCACTTTCGGGGTGGAAAACACTGAAGCTTTCTTT.

This clone has a handful of counts. The chain uses TRBV27 and TRBJ2-3; 9 bases are shared with TRBD1. Trimming cost V 3 bases and J 2 bases; bases outside gene matches: 6. Germline CDR1 reads MNHEY; CDR2 reads SMNVEV (reference sequence). This CDR3 region has 16 residues. For the CDR3, the DNA is TGTGCCAGCAGTTTCTCAGGGACAGGGACCACAGATACGCAGTATTTT. Amino acids: CASSFSGTGTTDTQYF.

The chain joins TRBV24-1 to TRBJ1-4; 12 bases agree with TRBD1. From germline, CDR1 is KGHDR and CDR2 SFDVKD. V gave up 0 bases and J gave up 0 bases; unmatched junction bases: 10. The CDR3 totals 21 residues. In DNA form, the CDR3 reads TGTGCCACCAGTGATTTGCCGCCGGGACAGGGGGCCAGAGCAACTAATGAAAAACTGTTTTTT. This encodes CATSDLPPGQGARATNEKLFF.

This chain connects TRBV5-1 to TRBJ2-7, with D uncertain. The germline CDR1 and CDR2 sequences are SGHRS and YFSETQ. This CDR3 is 13 amino acids long. V lost 0 bases and J 3 bases, leaving 7 bases between the germline ends. The DNA of the CDR3 is TGCGCCAGCAGCTTGGGTCACTACTACGAGCAGTACTTC. Its protein is CASSLGHYYEQYF.